This T cell receptor (beta chain) was sequenced in a study of cytomegalovirus exposure and HLA in healthy donors. Overall study results and limits: Later analysis identified around 15,000 TCR beta sequences associated with HLA alleles, using a false discovery rate threshold of 0.05. Among the most significant clusters, several appeared linked to common viral pathogens in a later analysis.

It was healthy bone marrow donors who served as donors. CDR3 size: 16 residues. Germline CDR1 and CDR2: LNHNV and YYDKDF (reference sequence). Trimming shortened V by 0 bases and J by 3 bases, and 14 bases separated the two germline ends. Only a few counts were recorded for this clone. What it recognizes is unknown. PCR employed 60 Vbeta and 13 Jbeta primers. Only in-frame clones appear in the TCRdb table, and some are missing; sequencing was by immunoSEQ multiplex PCR. The table lists over 100,000 clones, just under 70% of them singletons. The source is a woman in her 70s in good health and CMV-seropositive. The sequencing input was PBMCs. The chain links TRBV15 to TRBJ1-2; D unresolved. The CDR3 bases are TGTGCCACCAGCAGAGAGAGACGGTCTAGCGACTATGGCTACACCTTC. Residues: CATSRERRSSDYGYTF.